The 22 T cell receptor beta chains in this list originate from one sample, sequenced in a study of graft-versus-host responses after intestinal transplantation. These TCRs are of unknown antigen specificity. The protocol was immunoSEQ multiplex PCR, while the TCRdb copy is restricted to in-frame clones and leaves out a portion. The sample has roughly 73,000 clones; around 87% are singletons. The sequenced sample was unstimulated CD8+ T cells sorted from spleen or lymph node cells, obtained before transplant. The receptors were sampled from a human donor who was the organ donor for an intestinal transplant.

The chain joins TRBV4-2 to TRBJ2-3; unclear D gene. The CDR3 loop spans 14 amino acids. The germline CDR1 and CDR2 sequences are LGHNA and YNFKEQ. V was trimmed by 2 bases and J by 5 bases, leaving 11 bases between them. CDR3 DNA: TGTGCCAGCAGCCAATACGTCTTCAAAGATACGCAGTATTTT. It yields the protein CASSQYVFKDTQYF.

The rearrangement uses TRBV7-9 and TRBJ2-5, with no clear D. The CDR3 covers 15 residues. Germline loops: CDR1 SEHNR, CDR2 FQNEAQ (reference sequence). Trimming left V 3 bases short and J 5 bases short, with 16 bases between. The CDR3 bases are TGTGCCAGCAGCTTTGGCATGGGTCCCGCCGAGACCCAGTACTTC. Translated: CASSFGMGPAETQYF.

This chain links TRBV5-4 with TRBJ2-5; 7 nucleotides match TRBD2. From germline, CDR1 is SGHNT and CDR2 YYREEE (reference sequence). The CDR3 totals 14 residues. J gave up 7 bases and V 4 bases, and 10 bases lay outside the gene matches. The CDR3, as DNA: TGTGCCAGCAGCCATGCGGGGAGGGAGGGGACCCAGTACTTC. Protein product: CASSHAGREGTQYF.

The V gene is TRBV10-2, the J gene TRBJ2-2; tentative D call: TRBD1 (7 bases). The germline CDR1 and CDR2 sequences are WSHSY and SAAADI. The CDR3 covers 14 residues. V was cut by 6 bases and J by 8 bases, with 16 bases left in between. As DNA, the CDR3 is TGCGCCAGCAGCGAGGGGGCGCGGGGAGGGGAGCTGTTTTTT. This gives the protein CASSEGARGGELFF.

This chain joins TRBV28 and TRBJ2-7; 11 bases line up with TRBD1. Trimming removed 5 bases from V and 3 bases from J; junction bases left unmatched: 3. Germline CDR1 MDHEN, CDR2 SYDVKM. The CDR3 is 14 residues long. The CDR3 is CASSPGTGGYEQYF. CDR3 bases: TGTGCCAGCAGTCCCGGGACAGGGGGCTACGAGCAGTACTTC.

The rearrangement links TRBV6-6 to TRBJ2-2, with unresolved D. This CDR3 contains 14 residues. The germline V gene encodes CDR1 MNHNY and CDR2 SVGAGI (reference sequence). Deletions cut 2 bases from V and 8 bases from J, with 12 bases between. The chain's CDR3 is CASSYTGPRGELFF. The DNA of the CDR3 is TGTGCCAGCAGTTACACCGGGCCCCGGGGGGAGCTGTTTTTT.

The CDR3 is CASRGEITTEAFF. The CDR3 DNA reads as TGCGCCAGCAGGGGGGAAATCACCACTGAAGCTTTCTTT. The chain employs TRBV5-1 and TRBJ1-1; TRBD1 is a possible D gene (5 bases). CDR1 is SGHRS and CDR2 is YFSETQ in the germline V gene. CDR3 length: 13 amino acids. V shed 5 bases and J shed 4 bases, with 12 bases lying between them.

The chain carries TRBV6-6 and TRBJ2-7; the D gene could be TRBD1 or TRBD2 (6 bases each). The CDR3 covers 14 residues. The V end lost 0 bases, the J end lost 9 bases, and 15 bases lay between the germline ends. CDR1 and CDR2 (germline): MNHNY, SVGAGI (reference sequence). CDR3 DNA: TGTGCCAGCAGTTACTCGGCCTTCGGGGGCGGGCAGTACTTC. It codes for CASSYSAFGGGQYF.

The chain has TRBV27 and TRBJ1-5; 8 bases match TRBD1. The germline V gene has CDR1 MNHEY and CDR2 SMNVEV (reference sequence). Trimming cost V 5 bases and J 4 bases; bases outside gene matches: 4. The CDR3 has 14 residues. CDR3 sequence: CASSRYRGNQPQHF. Written as DNA, the CDR3 is TGTGCCAGCAGTCGATACAGGGGGAATCAGCCCCAGCATTTT.

As for this clone: The sample carries other DNA sequences with the same CDR3. The chain is built from TRBV11-2 and TRBJ2-3; no clear D. Germline CDR1 is SGHAT and CDR2 is FQNNGV. This CDR3 region has 13 residues. V was trimmed by 1 base and J by 0 bases, leaving 2 bases between them. In nucleotides, the CDR3 is TGTGCCAGCAGCTTAGGCAGCACAGATACGCAGTATTTT. The encoded protein is CASSLGSTDTQYF.

The rearrangement links TRBV27 to TRBJ2-3; D gene uncertain. Trimming took off 5 bases at V and 4 bases at J, with 16 bases between the two ends. CDR3 size: 15 residues. CDR1 is MNHEY, CDR2 SMNVEV, per germline (reference sequence). As DNA, the CDR3 is TGTGCCAGCAGTCCCACCCCTAATTTGTCAGATACGCAGTATTTT. Translation gives CASSPTPNLSDTQYF.

The rearrangement joins TRBV28 to TRBJ2-1, with no clear D. The CDR3 has 13 residues. From germline, CDR1 is MDHEN and CDR2 SYDVKM. The V end lost 5 bases, the J end lost 2 bases, and 7 bases lay between the germline ends. The CDR3, as DNA: TGTGCCAGCAGTCCTGGTCCCTACAATGAGCAGTTCTTC. Protein: CASSPGPYNEQFF.

The chain combines TRBV5-6 with TRBJ1-2; 7 bases fit TRBD1. The ends lost 2 bases at V and 2 bases at J; junction bases unmatched: 6. Per the germline V gene, CDR1 is SGHDT and CDR2 is YYEEEE. CDR3 size: 15 residues. Written as DNA, the CDR3 is TGTGCCAGCAGCTTAGACTGGGACAGCAACTATGGCTACACCTTC. As protein: CASSLDWDSNYGYTF.

This clone was detected only a few times. The chain employs TRBV6-5 and TRBJ2-3, with 12 bases matching TRBD2. V was pared by 5 bases and J by 6 bases, with 6 bases of the junction left unmatched. The length of the CDR3 is 15 residues. CDR1 is MNHEY, CDR2 SVGAGI, per germline. CDR3 DNA sequence: TGTGCCAGCAGTCTATCTAGCGGGGGGGCCGATACGCAGTATTTT. Protein: CASSLSSGGADTQYF.

This clone was seen a single time. The chain uses TRBV2 and TRBJ1-2, with D unresolved. Trimming shortened V by 2 bases and J by 4 bases, and 17 bases separated the two germline ends. Germline CDR1 is SNHLY and CDR2 is FYNNEI. The CDR3 spans 16 residues. In DNA form, the CDR3 reads TGTGCCAGCAGTGAACCCTTGGATTGGGGTGGCTATGGCTACACCTTC. Its protein product is CASSEPLDWGGYGYTF.

V usage is TRBV6-1 and J usage is TRBJ1-3; 9 bases agree with TRBD1. In germline, CDR1 is MNHNS, CDR2 SASEGT. The junction had 4 bases not matched to a gene; V was cut back by 8 bases and J by 2 bases. The CDR3 extends over 14 amino acids. The CDR3 here is CASGGTGTGNTIYF. CDR3 nucleotide sequence: TGTGCCAGCGGCGGGACAGGGACTGGAAACACCATATATTTT.

This clone was seen more than once but under ten times. V and J are TRBV10-2 and TRBJ2-7, with 9 bases matching TRBD1. The ends lost 9 bases at V and 5 bases at J; junction bases unmatched: 11. The CDR3 totals 14 residues. Germline V gene lookup returns CDR1 WSHSY and CDR2 SAAADI. The DNA for the CDR3 is TGCGCCAGTCGCCGGGGGACAGGGTTTGACGAGCAGTACTTC. Translating it yields CASRRGTGFDEQYF.

The genes are TRBV29-1 and TRBJ2-1; D ambiguous. The CDR3 extends over 14 amino acids. The V end lost 4 bases, the J end lost 5 bases, and 15 bases lay between the germline ends. Germline values: CDR1 SQVTM, CDR2 ANQGSEA. The CDR3 here is CSVAKSVFHNEQFF. In nucleotides, the CDR3 is TGCAGCGTTGCCAAGTCCGTTTTCCACAATGAGCAGTTCTTC.

The V gene is TRBV5-1, the J gene TRBJ1-3; 11 nucleotides match TRBD1. Looked up from germline, CDR1 is SGHRS and CDR2 is YFSETQ. The CDR3 length is 15 residues. With V trimmed by 4 bases and J by 8 bases, 8 bases remained unmatched. CDR3 nucleotide sequence: TGCGCCAGCAGCGTGGCGGGACAGGGGGGAGACACCATATATTTT. Protein product: CASSVAGQGGDTIYF.

V gene TRBV19 combines with J gene TRBJ2-7; 8 bases map to TRBD1. This CDR3 contains 15 residues. The V segment lost 3 bases and the J segment 2 bases; nucleotides outside the gene matches: 6. From germline, CDR1 is LNHDA and CDR2 SQIVND (reference sequence). As DNA, the CDR3 is TGTGCCAGTAGTATCGGACAGGGCGTAACCTACGAGCAGTACTTC. As protein: CASSIGQGVTYEQYF.

The chain is built from TRBV27 and TRBJ1-6, with 8 positions matching TRBD1. The CDR3 totals 17 residues. Germline-derived CDR1 and CDR2 are MNHEY and SMNVEV (reference sequence). V shed 0 bases and J 3 bases; nucleotides not matched to a gene: 4. CDR3 in DNA: TGTGCCAGCAGTTTATCGGCAGGGGGCTACTATAATTCACCCCTCCACTTT. Its translation: CASSLSAGGYYNSPLHF.

The CDR3 reads CSVVAYEQYF. CDR3 nucleotide sequence: TGCAGCGTTGTGGCCTACGAGCAGTACTTC. The chain joins TRBV29-1 to TRBJ2-7; D is unclear. V was cut by 4 bases and J by 2 bases, with 3 bases left in between. The CDR3 runs to 10 residues. Germline V lookup: CDR1 SQVTM, CDR2 ANQGSEA.